The clone carrying this TCR beta chain was counted many times. Antigen specificity is unknown. Genomic DNA constituted the template upon which TCR beta VDJ and CDR3 profiling was performed. MiXCR, run by TCRdb on the reads, gives a single entry per CDR3 protein. Of some 410,000 distinct CDR3 sequences in the sample, 65% to 80% were seen once. The entry originates in a study of CD8+CD57+ T cells in acquired aplastic anemia. Study-level background: As sequenced from healthy donors, CD4+ cells averaged approximately 11 million reads. General study points: Patients and controls had CD8+ Simpson's diversity values that were not significantly distinct.

This clonotype was sampled from a human donor in good health, serving as a control. Source material: sorted CD4+, CD8+, or CD8+CD57+ T cells (not recorded which) from PBMCs.

CDR3 sequence reads: CASSFRDRGNTEAFF. In DNA, the CDR3 is TGTGCCAGCAGCTTCCGGGACAGGGGAAACACTGAAGCTTTCTTT. The chain is built from TRBV9 and TRBJ1-1, with TRBD1 matching 10 bases. V shed 4 bases and J 2 bases; nucleotides not matched to a gene: 5. The CDR3 spans 15 residues. CDR1 and CDR2 from the germline V gene are SGDLS and YYNGEE.